A selection of T cell receptor beta chains follows, all from one sample in a study of blood T cell repertoires in COVID-19. TCRdb keeps only in-frame clones here, not all; method: immunoSEQ multiplex PCR. The repertoire holds a few hundred thousand clones, with about 87% as singletons. Specimen: peripheral blood. Receptors originate from a man in his fifties or sixties with acute or convalescent COVID-19. CDR3s include the opening cysteine and the closing phenylalanine or tryptophan. D genes are given only for firm matches. Clone size, where shown, is once, few, many, or a class for clones that have expanded.

J: TRBJ2-3
D: -
V: TRBV7-9
size: -
DNA: TGTGCCAGCAGCTTAGATTCAGGGGCGCCCACAGATACGCAGTATTTT
CDR3: CASSLDSGAPTDTQYF

J: TRBJ1-1
D: -
V: TRBV30
size: -
DNA: TGTGCCGGTCAGGGGACCAACACTGAAGCTTTCTTT
CDR3: CAGQGTNTEAFF

J: TRBJ1-2
D: TRBD1
V: TRBV28
size: many
DNA: TGTGCCAGCAGGGGACAGGGTTTTGTCTATGGCTACACCTTC
CDR3: CASRGQGFVYGYTF

J: TRBJ1-4
D: TRBD1
V: TRBV19
size: -
DNA: TGTGCCAGTAGTCCTAGACCGACAGGGCGGAATGAAAAACTGTTTTTT
CDR3: CASSPRPTGRNEKLFF

J: TRBJ2-2
D: -
V: TRBV6-2/TRBV6-3
size: once
DNA: TGTGCCAGCAGTTATTCAGGGGCGAACACCGGGGAGCTGTTTTTT
CDR3: CASSYSGANTGELFF

J: TRBJ2-4
D: -
V: TRBV20-1
size: once
DNA: TGCAGTGCTAGTCTTGTGGTAGGGACTCCGTTCCAGTACTTC
CDR3: CSASLVVGTPFQYF

J: TRBJ1-6
D: -
V: TRBV19
size: once
DNA: TGTGCCAGTAGTCCACAACAGGGCCGTATTTACCCCCTCCACTTT
CDR3: CASSPQQGRIYPLHF

J: TRBJ2-7
D: -
V: TRBV30
size: -
DNA: TGTGCCTGGACTCGACAGAGGATCTCCTACGAGCAGTACTTC
CDR3: CAWTRQRISYEQYF

J: TRBJ2-5
D: TRBD2
V: TRBV7-2
size: -
DNA: TGTGCCAGCAGCTTAGCTCTACTAGCGGGGGGGCGGGTGGAGCAAGAGACCCAGTACTTC
CDR3: CASSLALLAGGRVEQETQYF

J: TRBJ1-1
D: TRBD1
V: TRBV9
size: -
DNA: TGTGCCAGCAGCGTAGGGGTCATGGAGGGGGCGAACACTGAAGCTTTCTTT
CDR3: CASSVGVMEGANTEAFF

J: TRBJ2-5
D: -
V: TRBV7-3
size: -
DNA: TGTGCCAGCAGCTTATCGGGGACTCAGGTCGGGGAGACCCAGTACTTC
CDR3: CASSLSGTQVGETQYF

J: TRBJ2-1
D: -
V: TRBV29-1
size: -
DNA: TGCAGCGCCGAGGGCCAGCCCTACAATGAGCAGTTCTTC
CDR3: CSAEGQPYNEQFF

J: TRBJ2-7
D: TRBD2
V: TRBV4-2
size: -
DNA: TGTGCCAGCAGCCAAGAGATCGGACTAGCGGGCGGCGAGCAGTACTTC
CDR3: CASSQEIGLAGGEQYF

J: TRBJ2-5
D: TRBD2
V: TRBV5-4
size: -
DNA: TGTGCCAGCAGCTCCATGCTAGCGGGGGGAAAAGAGACCCAGTACTTC
CDR3: CASSSMLAGGKETQYF

J: TRBJ2-3
D: -
V: TRBV27
size: -
DNA: TGTGCCAGCTCCCCGCGCTCACTCACAGATACGCAGTATTTT
CDR3: CASSPRSLTDTQYF

J: TRBJ2-7
D: -
V: TRBV9
size: -
DNA: TGTGCCAGCAGCGTACAGGGGCCCCCCTACGAGCAGTACTTC
CDR3: CASSVQGPPYEQYF

J: TRBJ1-4
D: -
V: TRBV19
size: many
DNA: TGTGCCAGTAGTCCCGGACACTCATCTGAAAAACTGTTTTTT
CDR3: CASSPGHSSEKLFF

J: TRBJ2-7
D: -
V: TRBV5-1
size: -
DNA: TGCGCCAGCAGCTTGGAGGGGCTCCTCTACGAGCAGTACTTC
CDR3: CASSLEGLLYEQYF

J: TRBJ1-2
D: -
V: TRBV5-3
size: -
DNA: TGTGCCAGAAGCTTGCGGGGCTACACCTTC
CDR3: CARSLRGYTF

J: TRBJ2-3
D: TRBD1
V: TRBV18
size: -
DNA: TGTGCCAGCTCACCAAAGGACAGGGGATTGAGCACAGATACGCAGTATTTT
CDR3: CASSPKDRGLSTDTQYF

J: TRBJ2-7
D: TRBD1
V: TRBV25-1
size: -
DNA: TGTGCCAGCAGTCAGCAGACAGGGGGCGCGGAGCAGTACTTC
CDR3: CASSQQTGGAEQYF

J: TRBJ1-4
D: -
V: TRBV7-9
size: few
DNA: TGTGCCAGCAGCCGTACTAGAGCGAGCCCTAATGAAAAACTGTTTTTT
CDR3: CASSRTRASPNEKLFF

J: TRBJ1-4
D: TRBD1
V: TRBV7-3
size: -
DNA: TGTGCCAGCAGCTTAGGGGGACAGGTCCAAAATGAAAAACTGTTTTTT
CDR3: CASSLGGQVQNEKLFF

J: TRBJ1-2
D: TRBD1
V: TRBV28
size: -
DNA: TGTGCCAGCAGTTTGGGACAGAACTATGGCTACACCTTC
CDR3: CASSLGQNYGYTF

J: TRBJ2-7
D: TRBD1
V: TRBV28
size: -
DNA: TGTGCCAGCAGCCAACAGGGGGCTTACGACGAGCAGTACTTC
CDR3: CASSQQGAYDEQYF

J: TRBJ2-3
D: TRBD2
V: TRBV18
size: -
DNA: TGTGCCAGCTCACCTAGGACTAGCGGGGGCCGTAGCACAGATACGCAGTATTTT
CDR3: CASSPRTSGGRSTDTQYF

J: TRBJ2-7
D: TRBD2
V: TRBV9
size: -
DNA: TGTGCCAGCAGCGTAGGGAGCGGGGGTTCCTACGAGCAGTACTTC
CDR3: CASSVGSGGSYEQYF

J: TRBJ2-3
D: TRBD2
V: TRBV11-2
size: -
DNA: TGTGCCAGCAGCCGGGAGGGAGATACGCAGTATTTT
CDR3: CASSREGDTQYF

J: TRBJ1-1
D: -
V: TRBV6-5
size: -
DNA: TGTGCCAGCAGCCAGGGGCGGGCGACGAGAGCTTTCTTT
CDR3: CASSQGRATRAFF

J: TRBJ1-1
D: -
V: TRBV10-2
size: -
DNA: TGCGCCAGCATCGTGAACACTGAAGCTTTCTTT
CDR3: CASIVNTEAFF

J: TRBJ1-3
D: -
V: TRBV10-3
size: -
DNA: TGTGCCATCAGCGCCGACGGACAGAGCTCTGGAAACACCATATATTTT
CDR3: CAISADGQSSGNTIYF

J: TRBJ1-5
D: TRBD1
V: TRBV18
size: -
DNA: TGTGCCAGCTCACCTACAGGGGACCCTAATCATCAGCCCCAGCATTTT
CDR3: CASSPTGDPNHQPQHF

J: TRBJ1-1
D: -
V: TRBV3-1/TRBV3-2
size: -
DNA: TGTGCCAGCAGAAGGGGGGGGCGGCAGGATGGCACTGAAGCTTTCTTT
CDR3: CASRRGGRQDGTEAFF

J: TRBJ1-2
D: -
V: TRBV11-2
size: -
DNA: TGTGCCAGCAGCTTAGATCCCCGGTATGGCTACACCTTC
CDR3: CASSLDPRYGYTF

J: TRBJ1-2
D: -
V: TRBV27
size: few
DNA: TGTGCCAGCAGCCAACAGGGCCACTATGGCTACACCTTC
CDR3: CASSQQGHYGYTF

J: TRBJ2-3
D: -
V: TRBV19
size: once
DNA: TGTGCCAGTAGCCAAAGACAACCCACAGATACGCAGTATTTT
CDR3: CASSQRQPTDTQYF

J: TRBJ2-1
D: -
V: TRBV9
size: -
DNA: TGTGCCAGCAGCGTAGAGGGCAGGGGATGGTCCGATGAGCAGTTCTTC
CDR3: CASSVEGRGWSDEQFF

J: TRBJ2-1
D: -
V: TRBV28
size: -
DNA: TGTGCCAGCAGTTTAATGCGGGTTGAGCAGTTCTTC
CDR3: CASSLMRVEQFF

J: TRBJ2-3
D: -
V: TRBV5-4
size: -
DNA: TGTGCCAGCAGCTTGGTGGGCCCTGGCACAGATACGCAGTATTTT
CDR3: CASSLVGPGTDTQYF

J: TRBJ1-6
D: -
V: TRBV2
size: -
DNA: TGTGCCAGCTGCAGGGAAAATAATTCACCCCTCCACTTT
CDR3: CASCRENNSPLHF

J: TRBJ2-3
D: TRBD1
V: TRBV7-9
size: once
DNA: TGTGCCAGCAGCTTGGGACAGGCTAGCACAGATACGCAGTATTTT
CDR3: CASSLGQASTDTQYF

J: TRBJ1-2
D: TRBD1
V: TRBV27
size: -
DNA: TGTGCCAGCAGTATCAGGACAGGGGGATATTTCTATGGCTACACCTTC
CDR3: CASSIRTGGYFYGYTF

J: TRBJ2-1
D: TRBD2
V: TRBV7-2
size: -
DNA: TGTGCCAGCAGCAACACAGGGATACGTAGGTCTAGCGGGGTGAATGAGCAGTTCTTC
CDR3: CASSNTGIRRSSGVNEQFF

J: TRBJ1-2
D: -
V: TRBV4-3
size: -
DNA: TGCGCCAGCAGCCAAGATCGGCAGGTTCCCTATGGCTACACCTTC
CDR3: CASSQDRQVPYGYTF

J: TRBJ2-1
D: TRBD1
V: TRBV4-1
size: once
DNA: TGCGCCAGCAGAAGAACAGGGGTAAGGGATGAGCAGTTCTTC
CDR3: CASRRTGVRDEQFF

J: TRBJ2-1
D: -
V: TRBV5-1
size: -
DNA: TGCGCCAGCAGCCCGGGTGGCGCGAGCTCCTACAATGAGCAGTTCTTC
CDR3: CASSPGGASSYNEQFF

J: TRBJ2-7
D: -
V: TRBV6-5
size: -
DNA: TGTGCCAGCAGTCCGACAGAAGACTCCTACGAGCAGTACTTC
CDR3: CASSPTEDSYEQYF

J: TRBJ1-5
D: -
V: TRBV18
size: -
DNA: TGTGCCAGCTCACCACTCCAGGGGTACAATCAGCCCCAGCATTTT
CDR3: CASSPLQGYNQPQHF

J: TRBJ1-5
D: -
V: TRBV19
size: -
DNA: TGTGCCAGTATGGGGACGGGGGGGCGCGGTCAGCCCCAGCATTTT
CDR3: CASMGTGGRGQPQHF

J: TRBJ2-1
D: -
V: TRBV10-1
size: -
DNA: TGCGCCAGCAGTGAGCAGGGGAAATGCTCCTACAATGAGCAGTTCTTC
CDR3: CASSEQGKCSYNEQFF

J: TRBJ2-7
D: TRBD1
V: TRBV18
size: -
DNA: TGTGCCAGCTCATCCGACAGGGGGCTCTACGAGCAGTACTTC
CDR3: CASSSDRGLYEQYF

J: TRBJ1-1
D: -
V: TRBV27
size: -
DNA: TGTGCCAGCAGTTCGTTGGGGCCCCGCGACGCTTTCTTT
CDR3: CASSSLGPRDAFF

J: TRBJ2-5
D: TRBD1
V: TRBV5-1
size: -
DNA: TGCGCCAGCAGCTTGAGGGGGCTCGGGGAGACCCAGTACTTC
CDR3: CASSLRGLGETQYF